This entry is about one T cell receptor beta chain. A single base separates this from a much larger clone, so it may be a read error. The entry originates in a study of Graves' ophthalmopathy and Graves' hyperthyroidism. For repertoire sequencing, the TCR beta CDR3 regions were amplified from RNA transcripts. HTBI-primed RT-PCR formed the first round, and a multiplex PCR formed the second. TCRdb re-called the multiplex PCR reads through MiXCR, storing one row per CDR3 protein. The table has 500,000 to 700,000 distinct CDR3 sequences, about 20% seen once. Germline assignment: CDR1 LNHDA and CDR2 SQIVND (reference sequence). CDR3 size: 13 residues.

Sequenced input: peripheral blood. This TCR was recovered from a woman under 30 with stable Graves' hyperthyroidism. Some clones in this sample may be carry-over from other donors' samples. This chain links TRBV19 with TRBJ1-5; D unresolved. The CDR3 here is CASSSAVGQPEHF. The CDR3 DNA sequence: TGTGCCAGTAGTAGCGCGGTGGGCCAGCCCGAGCATTTT.